This TCR beta chain comes out of a study of cytomegalovirus exposure and HLA in healthy donors. Study information: Previous work identified roughly 110 million unique TCR beta sequences from about 179 million T cells.

The CDR3 spans 14 residues. In germline, CDR1 is SNHLY, CDR2 FYNNEI. V was shortened by 8 bases and J by 3 bases, with 15 bases between the two germline ends. The PCR made use of 60 Vbeta and 13 Jbeta primers. Assay used: immunoSEQ multiplex PCR; TCRdb lists only in-frame clones, some missing. The repertoire holds 150,000 to 200,000 clones, with roughly 80% as singletons. This TCR was sampled from a man aged 50 to 60 in good health and CMV-seropositive. The sequenced sample was PBMCs. The genes are TRBV2 and TRBJ2-3; weak D call: TRBD2 (6 bases). The CDR3, as DNA: TGTGCCAGCGGAGGGGCCGGGAAAACAGATACGCAGTATTTT. Translating gives CASGGAGKTDTQYF.